This T cell receptor (beta chain) was observed in a study of cytomegalovirus exposure and HLA in healthy donors. PCR amplification relied on 60 Vbeta primers (plus 13 Jbeta primers). Here immunoSEQ multiplex PCR was the method, and the copy in TCRdb shows in-frame clones only, minus some. The repertoire holds 150,000 to 180,000 clones, with roughly 77% as singletons. The V and J ends lost 0 bases and 11 bases, in that order; junction bases with no gene match: 16. The CDR3 sequence is 18 residues long. CDR1 and CDR2 (germline): MGHRA, YSYEKL. Input material: PBMCs. The receptor was derived from a man aged 25 to 40 in good health and CMV-seropositive. The V call is TRBV4-1, the J call TRBJ1-1; 12 nucleotides line up with TRBD1. The DNA of the CDR3 is TGCGCCAGCAGCCAAGATCTCTCCCCCGGGGACAGGGGGCGCAGGGCTTTCTTT. The encoded protein is CASSQDLSPGDRGRRAFF.